This record covers a single TCR beta chain. The sample belongs to a study of cytomegalovirus exposure and HLA in healthy donors. Regarding donors, all were healthy bone marrow donors. Donors sampled were nominally healthy, though unrecorded immune exposures were likely. Vbeta (60) and Jbeta (13) primers were used in the PCR. Measured with immunoSEQ multiplex PCR; TCRdb has only the in-frame clones, and not every one. This table has under 150,000 clones, about 82% appearing once. The TCR sequence derives from a male donor in good health and CMV-seronegative. Material: PBMCs.

CDR3 in amino acids: CASNGRFNEKLFF. The CDR3 DNA reads TGTGCCAGCAATGGCAGGTTCAATGAAAAACTGTTTTTT. This chain links TRBV6-1 with TRBJ1-4, with D hard to call. Germline V gene data show CDR1 as MNHNS and CDR2 as SASEGT. Trimming took off 7 bases at V and 5 bases at J, with 11 bases between the two ends. This CDR3 has 13 residues.